These 22 T cell receptor beta chains were sequenced from one sample in a study of T cells in Graves' hyperthyroidism and ophthalmopathy. Researchers amplified the TCR beta CDR3 regions from RNA transcripts. TCR CDR3 underwent first-round RT-PCR with the HTBI primer set. TCRdb re-analysed the multiplex PCR reads in MiXCR, keeping a single row per CDR3 protein. The sample includes about 270,000 distinct CDR3 sequences, approximately 16% seen only once; the top ten take around 31%. The sample taken for sequencing was blood. The receptors here all came from a woman in her fifties or sixties with Graves' hyperthyroidism that later progressed to Graves' ophthalmopathy.

At least ten counts were recorded for this clonotype. The rearrangement joins TRBV19 to TRBJ2-2; TRBD1 matches 7 bases. CDR1 and CDR2 (germline): LNHDA, SQIVND (reference sequence). Trimming removed 7 bases from V and 2 bases from J; junction bases left unmatched: 13. This CDR3 region has 17 residues. The CDR3 nucleotides are TGTGCCAGTACCCCCTCCCGACAGGGTCACAACACCGGGGAGCTGTTTTTT. Protein: CASTPSRQGHNTGELFF. The full variable domain, completed using reference TRBV19 and TRBJ2-2, is DGGITQSPKYLFRKEGQNVTLSCEQNLNHDAMYWYRQDPGQGLRLIYYSQIVNDFQKGDIAEGYSVSREKKESFPLTVTSAQKNPTAFYLCASTPSRQGHNTGELFFGEGSRLTVL.

This clonotype was recorded at least ten times. The chain combines TRBV7-3 with TRBJ2-3; D perhaps matches TRBD1 (5 bases). CDR3 size: 14 residues. V dropped 4 bases and J dropped 0 bases, with 8 bases sitting between them. Per the germline V gene, CDR1 is SGHTA and CDR2 is FQGTGA. The CDR3 reads CASSWGDSTDTQYF. CDR3 bases: TGTGCCAGCAGCTGGGGCGATAGCACAGATACGCAGTATTTT.

This clonotype came up a few times. The chain has TRBV2 and TRBJ1-3, with a possible D match to TRBD1 (5 bases). CDR1 is SNHLY and CDR2 is FYNNEI in the germline V gene. CDR3 length: 16 amino acids. Trimming left V 6 bases short and J 0 bases short, with 15 bases between. CDR3 in DNA: TGTGCCAGCAGCGCCCAGGGTGTGGGCTCTGGAAACACCATATATTTT. As protein: CASSAQGVGSGNTIYF.

This clonotype has a handful of counts. The CDR3 DNA reads TGTGCCACCAGCCCCCCTTTCCGCGGGTTATACAATGAGCAGTTCTTC. Translation gives CATSPPFRGLYNEQFF. This chain connects TRBV15 to TRBJ2-1, with a possible D match to TRBD2 (5 bases). Per germline, CDR1 LNHNV and CDR2 YYDKDF (reference sequence). The CDR3 runs to 16 residues. Trimming took 5 bases from V and 4 from J, leaving 18 bases between them.

This chain links TRBV9 with TRBJ2-7, with D possibly matching TRBD2 (6 bases). This CDR3 is 16 amino acids long. V lost 3 bases, J lost 0 bases, and 16 bases lay in between. Germline assignment: CDR1 SGDLS and CDR2 YYNGEE. The CDR3 DNA reads TGTGCCAGCAGCGCACAGGAGGGACTCAGCTCCTACGAGCAGTACTTC. Encoded protein: CASSAQEGLSSYEQYF.

In regard to this clonotype: A much larger clone differs by one base, so this may be a read error. V and J are TRBV6-1 and TRBJ1-1; weak D call: TRBD1 (5 bases). Germline V CDR1 and CDR2: MNHNS, SASEGT. This CDR3 comprises 13 residues. The CDR3 region is CASSEGGRFFRLF. CDR3 DNA: TGTGCCAGCAGTGAGGGGGGACGTTTTTTTCGTCTCTTT.

This clonotype was seen repeatedly, ten times or more. The CDR3 nucleotides read TGCGCCAGCAGCATGGACGGGAGGACTAGCTCCTACAATGAGCAGTTCTTC. Residues: CASSMDGRTSSYNEQFF. The chain carries TRBV5-1 and TRBJ2-1, with 7 bases identical to TRBD2. The CDR3 covers 17 residues. Germline assignment: CDR1 SGHRS and CDR2 YFSETQ. V was clipped by 4 bases and J by 0 bases; unmatched bases: 10.

This clonotype showed up many times. V is TRBV29-1 and J is TRBJ2-2, with 12 bases identical to TRBD1. V shed 5 bases, J shed 7 bases, and the junction held 5 bases outside the gene matches. The CDR3 covers 14 residues. Per the germline V gene, CDR1 is SQVTM and CDR2 is ANQGSEA. Here the CDR3 DNA reads TGCAGCGTTTGGGGACAGGGGGCCAACGGGGAGCTGTTTTTT. The encoded protein is CSVWGQGANGELFF.

This clonotype was counted at least ten times. The chain has TRBV20-1 and TRBJ2-7; 8 nucleotides agree with TRBD2. Germline CDR1 is DFQATT and CDR2 is SNEGSKA (reference sequence). CDR3 length equals 16 residues. V gave up 6 bases and J gave up 3 bases; unmatched junction bases: 16. CDR3 coding DNA: TGCAGTGCCCCTTTCACTTCAGCGGGAGACTACTACGAGCAGTACTTC. It specifies CSAPFTSAGDYYEQYF.

This clonotype was counted at least ten times. This chain's CDR3 is CASSERAKGQFF. The CDR3 nucleotides read TGTGCCAGCAGTGAACGCGCCAAAGGGCAGTTCTTC. This chain links TRBV2 with TRBJ2-1; the D is unclear. The CDR3 covers 12 residues. Per the germline V gene, CDR1 is SNHLY and CDR2 is FYNNEI. V was clipped by 2 bases and J by 12 bases, with 11 bases between them.

About this clonotype: One base away lies a much larger clone, so this may be a sequencing read error. The chain recombines TRBV6-1 with TRBJ2-7; 7 bases align to TRBD1. The CDR3 contains 13 residues. CDR1 is MNHNS, CDR2 SASEGT, per germline. Trimming at V came to 5 bases and at J to 8 bases, leaving 9 bases not matched to a gene. For the CDR3, the DNA is TGTGCCAGCAGTCCGACAGGGTGGTACAAGCAGTACTTC. Translating it yields CASSPTGWYKQYF.

Many counts were recorded for this clonotype. The chain is built from TRBV5-1 and TRBJ2-3; possibly TRBD1 for D (5 bases). Germline V CDR1 and CDR2: SGHRS, YFSETQ. V lost 7 bases and J lost 6, with 9 bases in between. This CDR3 has 11 residues. CDR3: CASRWGDTQYF. The CDR3 nucleotides read TGCGCCAGCCGGTGGGGCGATACGCAGTATTTT.

This clonotype was seen many times. This chain connects TRBV12-3 or TRBV12-4 to TRBJ1-5; D may be TRBD1 (6 bases). With 5 bases removed from V and 6 bases from J, the gap between germline ends came to 20 bases. The CDR3 sequence is 16 residues long. In DNA form, the CDR3 reads TGTGCCAGCAGTCTTCCAAGCACACAGGGAGGTCAGCCCCAGCATTTT. Translating it yields CASSLPSTQGGQPQHF.

This clonotype was seen repeatedly, ten times or more. The CDR3 spells CASSLDGLPIYEQYF. Written as DNA, the CDR3 is TGTGCCAGCAGCTTGGACGGACTACCCATCTACGAGCAGTACTTC. The rearrangement links TRBV7-2 to TRBJ2-7, with D maybe TRBD2 (6 bases). Germline CDR1 SGHTA, CDR2 FQGNSA. V was shortened by 3 bases and J by 3 bases, with 15 bases between the two germline ends. The CDR3 is 15 residues long. The complete variable domain, with remaining parts taken from reference TRBV7-2 and TRBJ2-7, reads GAGVSQSPSNKVTEKGKDVELRCDPISGHTALYWYRQSLGQGLEFLIYFQGNSAPDKSGLPSDRFSAERTGGSVSTLTIQRTQQEDSAVYLCASSLDGLPIYEQYFGPGTRLTVT.

This clonotype was counted many times. The chain carries TRBV10-3 and TRBJ2-7; 8 bases are a match to TRBD1. CDR1 ENHRY and CDR2 SYGVKD come from the germline V gene. V was clipped by 5 bases and J by 1 base; unmatched bases: 4. This CDR3 region has 14 residues. The CDR3: CAISQTGASYEQYF. In nucleotides, the CDR3 is TGTGCCATCAGTCAGACAGGGGCATCCTACGAGCAGTACTTC.

This clonotype was seen many times. The chain uses TRBV9 and TRBJ2-7; 14 bases fit TRBD2. The germline V gene has CDR1 SGDLS and CDR2 YYNGEE. The CDR3 length is 17 residues. The junction had 10 bases not matched to a gene; V was cut back by 2 bases and J by 6 bases. The CDR3 nucleotides read TGTGCCAGCAGCGTGGAAGAGAGGGGACTAGCGGGAGTCGAGCAGTACTTC. Amino acids: CASSVEERGLAGVEQYF.

The sample holds a few counts of this clonotype. The rearrangement links TRBV20-1 to TRBJ2-7, with 8 bases that match TRBD1. Germline V gene lookup returns CDR1 DFQATT and CDR2 SNEGSKA (reference sequence). Trimming removed 7 bases from V and 2 bases from J; junction bases left unmatched: 10. CDR3 size: 14 residues. The CDR3 spells CSVMFPGQAYEQYF. The DNA of the CDR3 is TGCAGTGTTATGTTTCCGGGACAGGCCTACGAGCAGTACTTC.

This clonotype was seen many times. V gene TRBV2 combines with J gene TRBJ2-7; 7 bases match TRBD1. The germline V gene has CDR1 SNHLY and CDR2 FYNNEI. The CDR3 spans 15 residues. J was trimmed by 3 bases and V by 1 base; bases with no gene match: 6. The CDR3 sequence: CASSEGLGQSYEQYF. CDR3 nucleotide sequence: TGTGCCAGCAGTGAAGGGTTGGGACAGAGCTACGAGCAGTACTTC.

The chain carries TRBV7-2 and TRBJ2-7; no firm D call. V dropped 4 bases and J dropped 3 bases, with 7 bases sitting between them. The CDR3 covers 12 residues. Germline assignment: CDR1 SGHTA and CDR2 FQGNSA. CDR3 sequence (DNA): TGTGCCAGCAGCTCAGGCCACTACGAGCAGTACTTC. It translates to CASSSGHYEQYF.

This clonotype has a single count. The chain uses TRBV5-4 and TRBJ2-7, with D hard to call. Trimming cost V 3 bases and J 6 bases, with 10 bases left between them. Germline CDR1 SGHNT, CDR2 YYREEE (reference sequence). The CDR3 has 12 amino acids. The CDR3 DNA reads TGTGCCAGCAGCTCACACAAGAGCGAGCAGTACTTC. This translates into CASSSHKSEQYF.

The chain links TRBV19 to TRBJ1-2; D gene uncertain. The CDR3 consists of 16 residues. V shed 3 bases and J shed 2 bases, with 16 bases lying between them. Germline CDR1 reads LNHDA; CDR2 reads SQIVND (reference sequence). CDR3 bases: TGTGCCAGTAGTATCCCCAGGATCAGGCCAAACTATGGCTACACCTTC. It encodes CASSIPRIRPNYGYTF.

This clonotype was observed many times. The chain carries TRBV28 and TRBJ2-7; 8 nucleotides line up with TRBD2. This CDR3 region has 15 residues. V lost 3 bases, J lost 3 bases, and 7 bases stayed unmatched. Germline assignment: CDR1 MDHEN and CDR2 SYDVKM. This chain's CDR3 is CASSFPLAGLYEQYF. Here the CDR3 DNA reads TGTGCCAGCAGTTTCCCATTAGCGGGACTCTACGAGCAGTACTTC. The full variable domain, rest sourced from reference TRBV28 and TRBJ2-7, is DVKVTQSSRYLVKRTGEKVFLECVQDMDHENMFWYRQDPGLGLRLIYFSYDVKMKEKGDIPEGYSVSREKKERFSLILESASTNQTSMYLCASSFPLAGLYEQYFGPGTRLTVT.